One TCR beta chain is described in this entry. This sample is part of a study of blood T cell repertoires in COVID-19. Study details: Italy, Spain and the United States were the sources of the convalescent and acute COVID-19 samples. T cells, B-cell-depleted T cells, or PBMCs provided the cDNA or gDNA that served as material.

Original analysis: Amplified reference gene primers provided the basis for estimating nucleated cell counts. Some clones are missing from TCRdb's copy, which holds only in-frame ones; the method was immunoSEQ multiplex PCR. The V and J calls and clone size are taken from that table; D and trimming were inferred from the DNA. Of 200,000 to 300,000 clones listed, 70% to 85% are singletons. The clonotype comes from a woman older than 75 with acute or convalescent COVID-19. Material: peripheral blood.

The CDR3 is CASSGTPPGTQYF. CDR3 in DNA: TGTGCCAGCAGTGGGACTCCCCCCGGGACCCAGTACTTC. The chain joins TRBV28 to TRBJ2-5; D might be TRBD2 (6 bases). This CDR3 comprises 13 residues. From germline, CDR1 is MDHEN and CDR2 SYDVKM. V lost 5 bases and J 7 bases, leaving 14 bases between the germline ends.